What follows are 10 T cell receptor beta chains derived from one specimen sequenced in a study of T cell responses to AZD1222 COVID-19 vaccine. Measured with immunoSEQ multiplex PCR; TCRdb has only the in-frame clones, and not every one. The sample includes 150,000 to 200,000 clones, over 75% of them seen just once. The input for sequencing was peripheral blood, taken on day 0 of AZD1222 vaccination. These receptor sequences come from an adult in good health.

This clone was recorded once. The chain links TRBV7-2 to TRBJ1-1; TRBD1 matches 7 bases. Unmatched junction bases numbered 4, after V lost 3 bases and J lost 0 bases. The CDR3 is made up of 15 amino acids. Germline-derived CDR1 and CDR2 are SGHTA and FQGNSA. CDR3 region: CASSLTGTMNTEAFF. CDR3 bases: TGTGCCAGCAGCTTGACAGGGACTATGAACACTGAAGCTTTCTTT.

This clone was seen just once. The CDR3: CASSLSGSLEQYF. The CDR3 DNA reads as TGTGCCAGCAGCTTGTCCGGGAGCCTCGAGCAGTACTTC. The rearrangement joins TRBV7-3 to TRBJ2-7; D is perhaps TRBD2 (6 bases). Germline lookup yields CDR1 SGHTA and CDR2 FQGTGA. This CDR3 spans 13 amino acids. Trimming took off 3 bases at V and 6 bases at J, with 12 bases between the two ends.

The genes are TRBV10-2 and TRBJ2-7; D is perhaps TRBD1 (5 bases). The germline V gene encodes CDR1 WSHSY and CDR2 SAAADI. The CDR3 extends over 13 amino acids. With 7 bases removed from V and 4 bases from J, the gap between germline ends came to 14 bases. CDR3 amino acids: CASIQGLGYEQYF. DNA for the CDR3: TGCGCCAGCATTCAGGGTTTGGGGTACGAGCAGTACTTC.

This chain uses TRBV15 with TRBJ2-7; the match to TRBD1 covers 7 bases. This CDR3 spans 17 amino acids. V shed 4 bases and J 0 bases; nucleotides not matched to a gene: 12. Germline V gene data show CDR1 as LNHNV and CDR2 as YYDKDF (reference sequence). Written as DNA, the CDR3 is TGTGCCACCAGCACACAAAAACAGGGGTCGAGCTCCTACGAGCAGTACTTC. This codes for CATSTQKQGSSSYEQYF.

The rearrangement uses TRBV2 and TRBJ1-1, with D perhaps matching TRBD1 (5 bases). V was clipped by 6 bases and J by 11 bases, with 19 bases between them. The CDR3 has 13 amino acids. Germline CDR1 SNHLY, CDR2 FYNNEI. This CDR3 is CASSERGWEEAFF. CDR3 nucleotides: TGTGCCAGCAGCGAAAGGGGATGGGAAGAGGCTTTCTTT.

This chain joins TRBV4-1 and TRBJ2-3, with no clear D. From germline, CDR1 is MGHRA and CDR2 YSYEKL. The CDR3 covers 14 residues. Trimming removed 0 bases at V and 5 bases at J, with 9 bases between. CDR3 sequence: CASSQDLRQDTQYF. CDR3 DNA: TGCGCCAGCAGCCAAGATTTAAGGCAAGATACGCAGTATTTT.

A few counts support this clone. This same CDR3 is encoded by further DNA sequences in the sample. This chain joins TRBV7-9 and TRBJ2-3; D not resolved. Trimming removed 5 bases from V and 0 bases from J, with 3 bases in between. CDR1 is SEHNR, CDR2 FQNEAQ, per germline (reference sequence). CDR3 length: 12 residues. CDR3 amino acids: CASSASTDTQYF. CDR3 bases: TGTGCCAGCAGCGCTAGCACAGATACGCAGTATTTT.

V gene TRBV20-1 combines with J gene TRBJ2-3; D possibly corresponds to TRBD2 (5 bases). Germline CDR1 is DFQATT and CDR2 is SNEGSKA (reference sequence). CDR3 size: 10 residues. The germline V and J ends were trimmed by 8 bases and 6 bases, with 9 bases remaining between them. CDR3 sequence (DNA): TGCAGTTCGAGAGGGGATACGCAGTATTTT. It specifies CSSRGDTQYF.

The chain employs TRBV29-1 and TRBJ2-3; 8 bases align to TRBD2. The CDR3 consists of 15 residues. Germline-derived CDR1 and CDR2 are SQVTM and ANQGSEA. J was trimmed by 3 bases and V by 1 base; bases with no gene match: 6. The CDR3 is CSVEGLAGWTDTQYF. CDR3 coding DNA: TGCAGCGTTGAAGGCCTAGCGGGTTGGACAGATACGCAGTATTTT.

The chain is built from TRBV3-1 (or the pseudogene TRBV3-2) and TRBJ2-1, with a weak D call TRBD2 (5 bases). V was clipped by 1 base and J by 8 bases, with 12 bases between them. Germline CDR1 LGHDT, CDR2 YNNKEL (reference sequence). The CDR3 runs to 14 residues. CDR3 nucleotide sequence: TGTGCCAGCAGCCAAGGGGCGAGGGTTCATGAGCAGTTCTTC. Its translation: CASSQGARVHEQFF.